This T cell receptor (beta chain) derives from a study of cytomegalovirus exposure and HLA in healthy donors. Study-wide results and caveats: Most observed TCR sequences were rare, whereas some public TCRs were detected in many donors. About 87% or about 30% of the time was how often most TCR beta V segments were productive, according to an earlier analysis. Immune exposure information available was restricted to CMV serostatus. Analysis was carried out at a later point, and it linked a missense DCLRE1C variant to TCR beta V- and J-gene trimming.

PCR was performed using 60 Vbeta and 13 Jbeta primers. Clones were read by immunoSEQ multiplex PCR, and TCRdb kept only the in-frame ones, dropping some. Here the sample spans about 160,000 clones, roughly 73% being singletons. About this clone: Its antigen is still unknown.

The germline V gene has CDR1 SQVTM and CDR2 ANQGSEA. Trimming cost V 5 bases and J 4 bases; bases outside gene matches: 6. The CDR3 totals 13 residues. The rearrangement uses TRBV29-1 and TRBJ2-3, with 7 nucleotides matching TRBD2. The clonotype comes from a male donor in good health and CMV-seronegative. Material for sequencing was PBMCs. This CDR3 is CSVPPAGADTQYF. The CDR3 nucleotides are TGCAGCGTTCCTCCCGCGGGAGCAGATACGCAGTATTTT.